Listed below are T cell receptor beta chains from one sample, sequenced in a study of cytomegalovirus exposure and HLA in healthy donors. Repertoires were generated with immunoSEQ multiplex PCR, while TCRdb's copy carries only in-frame clones and drops some. The data hold approximately 150,000 clones, with roughly 80% observed a single time. The specimen sequenced was PBMCs. The receptors originated from a male donor in good health and CMV-seronegative. Each CDR3 is given with its conserved first and last residue. D genes are given only for firm matches. A clone size is listed for some rows: how often the clone was seen (once, few, many), or a class if it is expanded.

>17|NA|NA|TRBJ2-2|TRBV7-8
TGTGCCAGCAGCTTAGCCTCGACAGCAAGTTTTAGCCGGGAGCTGTTTTTT
CASSLASTASFSRELFF
>16|TRBD1|NA|TRBJ1-2|TRBV5-1
TGCGCCAGCAGCTTGGGGCCAGGGGGAAGTAACTATGGCTACACCTTC
CASSLGPGGSNYGYTF
>15|NA|NA|TRBJ2-5|TRBV6-1
TGTGCCAGCAGCCCGGAGACAGTGTACCAAGAGACCCAGTACTTC
CASSPETVYQETQYF
>14|NA|NA|TRBJ2-1|TRBV6-1
TGTGCCAGCAGTGAAGCCCAAGGGGTTAATGAGCAGTTCTTC
CASSEAQGVNEQFF
>15|TRBD2|NA|TRBJ2-7|TRBV7-3
TGTGCCAGCAGCTTCGGAGCGGGGAGCTCCTACGAGCAGTACTTC
CASSFGAGSSYEQYF
>12|NA|NA|TRBJ2-1|TRBV28
TGTGCCAGCAGTGCGGGACCTCATGAGCAGTTCTTC
CASSAGPHEQFF
>15|TRBD1|NA|TRBJ2-5|TRBV5-1
TGCGCCAGCAGCTTTCAACAGGGGCGGGAAGAGACCCAGTACTTC
CASSFQQGREETQYF
>16|NA|once|TRBJ1-2|TRBV2
TGTGCCAGCAGTGAATCTAGGTTTTCTCCCAGTATGGGCTACACCTTC
CASSESRFSPSMGYTF
>14|NA|NA|TRBJ1-2|TRBV6-5
TGTGCCAGCAGTTACTCTCGACTCGGCGGGGGCTACACCTTC
CASSYSRLGGGYTF
>13|NA|NA|TRBJ2-7|TRBV7-6
TGTGCCAGCGGGGGCGGGGGTAGGCACGAGCAGTACTTC
CASGGGGRHEQYF
>17|TRBD2|NA|TRBJ2-1|TRBV19
TGTGCCAGTAGTATAGGAGTGGGACTAGCGGGGCTCAATGAGCAGTTCTTC
CASSIGVGLAGLNEQFF
>17|NA|NA|TRBJ1-1|TRBV5-1
TGCGCCAGCAGCTTTGGGCCCGAAAATTTGGGGAACACTGAAGCTTTCTTT
CASSFGPENLGNTEAFF
>14|NA|once|TRBJ1-3|TRBV7-2
TGTGCCAGCAGCTTGGGTCGGGAAACGAACACCATATATTTT
CASSLGRETNTIYF
>17|TRBD2|NA|TRBJ2-7|TRBV7-2
TGTGCCAGCAGCGCCCGGTGGATTAGCGGGAGTTCCTACGAGCAGTACTTC
CASSARWISGSSYEQYF
>15|TRBD1|NA|TRBJ1-1|TRBV6-4
TGTGCCAGCAGCGCCGGGACAGAGCCGAACACTGAAGCTTTCTTT
CASSAGTEPNTEAFF
>14|NA|NA|TRBJ2-7|TRBV5-1
TGCGCCAGCAGCCCGCGGGCCTCATCTTACGAGCAGTACTTC
CASSPRASSYEQYF
>12|TRBD1|NA|TRBJ1-1|TRBV5-4
TGTGCCAGCAGCCCCCGACAGGGGAAAGCTTTCTTT
CASSPRQGKAFF
>14|TRBD1|NA|TRBJ1-1|TRBV30
TGTGCCTGGAGTTCACAGGGGGAGGACACTGAAGCTTTCTTT
CAWSSQGEDTEAFF
>14|TRBD1|NA|TRBJ1-2|TRBV7-8
TGTGCCAGCAGCCCGGCAGGGGGAGGCTATGGCTACACCTTC
CASSPAGGGYGYTF
>14|NA|few|TRBJ1-1|TRBV6-4
TGTGCCAGCAGCGCAGGGAAAGGGTTCACTGAAGCTTTCTTT
CASSAGKGFTEAFF
>13|TRBD2|NA|TRBJ2-5|TRBV28
TGTGCCAGCAGTCCTAGCGGGAGAGAGACCCAGTACTTC
CASSPSGRETQYF
>13|NA|NA|TRBJ1-5|TRBV23-1
TGCGCCAGCACCGGACGGGGTTATCGGACCCAGCATTTT
CASTGRGYRTQHF
>17|TRBD1|NA|TRBJ1-2|TRBV6-1
TGTGCCAGCAGTGAAACCTTAACGACAGGGGTAGGGGTTGGCTACACCTTC
CASSETLTTGVGVGYTF